This TCR beta chain was sequenced for a study of CD8 T cells in Susac syndrome. This clonotype occurred once. Each multiple sclerosis control was a treatment-naive patient with relapsing-remitting disease that was either stable or active. After extraction with the RNeasy kit, 0.5 to 1 ug of the RNA was reverse transcribed using random hexamers. TCRdb recomputed calls from the immunoSEQ multiplex PCR reads with MiXCR, one row per CDR3 protein. This table holds 330,000 or so distinct CDR3 sequences, about 88% found once. The TCR sequence derives from a human donor with multiple sclerosis. The source material was CD8+ T cells from PBMCs.

For the CDR3, the DNA is TGTGCCAGCAGACTATTCACGGGAGGGGCCAACGTCCTGACTTTC. This encodes CASRLFTGGANVLTF. The chain carries TRBV28 and TRBJ2-6, with D perhaps TRBD2 (5 bases). The CDR3 is made up of 15 amino acids. V gave up 6 bases and J gave up 4 bases, with 13 bases separating them. Germline V gene lookup returns CDR1 MDHEN and CDR2 SYDVKM.